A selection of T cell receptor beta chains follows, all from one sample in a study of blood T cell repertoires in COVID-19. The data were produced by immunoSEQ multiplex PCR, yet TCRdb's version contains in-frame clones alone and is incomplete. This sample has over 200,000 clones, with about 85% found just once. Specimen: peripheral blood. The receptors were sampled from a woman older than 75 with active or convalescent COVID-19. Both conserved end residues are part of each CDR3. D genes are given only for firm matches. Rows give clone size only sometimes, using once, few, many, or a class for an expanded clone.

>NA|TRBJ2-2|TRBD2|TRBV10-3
CAISGLAGPMGELFF
TGTGCCATCAGTGGGCTAGCGGGACCCATGGGGGAGCTGTTTTTT
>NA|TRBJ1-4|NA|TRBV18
CASSPGLRTAGDEKLFF
TGTGCCAGCTCGCCCGGACTTAGGACAGCTGGGGATGAAAAACTGTTTTTT
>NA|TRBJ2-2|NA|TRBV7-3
CASSSRLPGAGELFF
TGTGCCAGCAGCTCCCGGTTACCGGGAGCCGGGGAGCTGTTTTTT
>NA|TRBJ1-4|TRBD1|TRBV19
CASSMNRGPREKLFF
TGTGCCAGTAGTATGAACAGGGGGCCTCGTGAAAAACTGTTTTTT
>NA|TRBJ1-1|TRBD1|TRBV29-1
CSVPGPGQGGIFF
TGCAGCGTCCCAGGGCCGGGACAGGGAGGAATTTTCTTT
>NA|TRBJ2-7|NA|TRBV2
CASSVAEAYEQYF
TGTGCCAGCAGTGTGGCGGAAGCCTACGAGCAGTACTTC
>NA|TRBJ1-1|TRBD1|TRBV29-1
CSVSLTGDSEAFF
TGCAGCGTTTCCTTGACAGGGGACAGTGAAGCTTTCTTT
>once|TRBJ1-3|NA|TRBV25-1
CASSDPRVGNTIYF
TGTGCCAGCAGTGATCCCAGGGTCGGAAACACCATATATTTT
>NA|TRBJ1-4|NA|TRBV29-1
CSVQASQNEKLFF
TGCAGCGTTCAGGCCAGTCAGAATGAAAAACTGTTTTTT
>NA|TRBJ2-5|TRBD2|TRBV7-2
CASSLVLAGAPSSGTQYF
TGTGCCAGCAGCTTAGTTCTAGCGGGGGCCCCATCCTCTGGGACCCAGTACTTC
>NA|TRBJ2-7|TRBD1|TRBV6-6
CASSYDRGLSYEQYF
TGTGCCAGCAGTTACGACAGGGGTCTTTCCTACGAGCAGTACTTC
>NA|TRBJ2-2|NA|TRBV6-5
CASIPGQTTGELFF
TGTGCCAGCATCCCGGGACAAACCACCGGGGAGCTGTTTTTT
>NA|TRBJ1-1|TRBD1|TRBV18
CASSSQGVDTEAFF
TGTGCCAGCTCCTCCCAGGGGGTGGACACTGAAGCTTTCTTT
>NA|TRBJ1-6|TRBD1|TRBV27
CASSPTDRGNSPLHF
TGTGCCAGCAGTCCCACCGACAGGGGTAATTCACCCCTCCACTTT
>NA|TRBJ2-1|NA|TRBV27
CASTGLGPNEQFF
TGTGCCAGCACTGGCCTAGGCCCGAATGAGCAGTTCTTC
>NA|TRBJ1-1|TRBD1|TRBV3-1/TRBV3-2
CASSQDLARDRANTEAFF
TGTGCCAGCAGCCAAGATTTAGCGCGAGACAGGGCTAACACTGAAGCTTTCTTT
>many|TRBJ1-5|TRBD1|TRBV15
CATSRYRGGNQPQHF
TGTGCCACCAGCAGATACAGGGGTGGCAATCAGCCCCAGCATTTT
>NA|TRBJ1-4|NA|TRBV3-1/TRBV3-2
CASSQEQGGDEKLFF
TGTGCCAGCAGCCAAGAACAGGGAGGGGATGAAAAACTGTTTTTT
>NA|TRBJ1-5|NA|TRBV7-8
CASSRGRVDSQPQHF
TGTGCCAGCAGCCGAGGTCGAGTGGATAGCCAGCCCCAGCATTTT
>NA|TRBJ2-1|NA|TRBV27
CASSTGTTYNEQFF
TGTGCCAGCAGTACCGGGACAACCTACAATGAGCAGTTCTTC
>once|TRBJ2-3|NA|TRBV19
CASSILASLGRSTDTQYF
TGTGCCAGTAGTATACTAGCGTCTCTGGGCAGAAGCACAGATACGCAGTATTTT
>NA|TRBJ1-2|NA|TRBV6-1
CASSDQGNYGYTF
TGTGCCAGCAGTGATCAGGGAAACTATGGCTACACCTTC
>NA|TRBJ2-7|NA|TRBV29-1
CSIRRAYEQYF
TGCAGCATCAGACGGGCCTACGAGCAGTACTTC
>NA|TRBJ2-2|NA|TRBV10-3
CATTGLGALNTGELFF
TGTGCCACAACCGGGCTGGGAGCCCTAAACACCGGGGAGCTGTTTTTT
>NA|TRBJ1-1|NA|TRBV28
CASSSPRGRLNTEAFF
TGTGCCAGCAGTTCGCCGCGGGGACGATTGAACACTGAAGCTTTCTTT
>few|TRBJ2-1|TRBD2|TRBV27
CASSLGLAGFESNEQFF
TGTGCCAGCAGTTTGGGACTAGCGGGCTTTGAATCCAATGAGCAGTTCTTC
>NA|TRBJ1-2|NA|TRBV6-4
CASTLRAGAPYGYTF
TGTGCCAGCACCTTAAGAGCAGGGGCCCCGTATGGCTACACCTTC
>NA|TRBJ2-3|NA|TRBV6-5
CAVKTGTDTQYF
TGTGCCGTCAAGACTGGCACAGATACGCAGTATTTT
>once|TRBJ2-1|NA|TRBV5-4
CASSLVRGGNEQFF
TGTGCCAGCAGCTTGGTGAGGGGGGGCAATGAGCAGTTCTTC
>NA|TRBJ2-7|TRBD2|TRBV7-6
CASSPEGLAGPHEQYF
TGTGCCAGCAGCCCCGAGGGACTAGCGGGCCCCCACGAGCAGTACTTC
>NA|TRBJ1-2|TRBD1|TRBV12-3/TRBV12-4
CASSPRTGRGYTF
TGTGCCAGCAGTCCTCGGACAGGTCGCGGCTACACCTTC
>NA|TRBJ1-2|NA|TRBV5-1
CASSLAEGVYGYTF
TGCGCCAGCAGCTTGGCCGAGGGGGTCTATGGCTACACCTTC
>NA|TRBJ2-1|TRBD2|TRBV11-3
CASSLGSGSPNEQFF
TGTGCCAGCAGCTTAGGTAGCGGGAGTCCAAATGAGCAGTTCTTC
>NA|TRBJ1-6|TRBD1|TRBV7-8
CASSQDRGLSPLHF
TGTGCCAGCAGCCAGGACAGGGGACTCTCACCCCTCCACTTT